A single sample is the source of the 19 T cell receptor beta chains below, sequenced in a study of cytomegalovirus exposure and HLA in healthy donors. Method: immunoSEQ multiplex PCR; TCRdb's copy keeps in-frame clones and lacks some. The sample lists around 130,000 clones, about 83% occurring once. Material: PBMCs. The receptors were sampled from a woman under 40 in good health and CMV-seronegative.

The chain links TRBV7-8 to TRBJ2-1; 7 bases line up with TRBD2. V shed 5 bases and J 8 bases; nucleotides not matched to a gene: 9. CDR3 length: 14 amino acids. Germline V gene data show CDR1 as SGHVS and CDR2 as FQNEAQ. The CDR3 protein is CASSLGLRGDEQFF. The CDR3 DNA is TGTGCCAGCAGCCTCGGACTCCGGGGGGATGAGCAGTTCTTC.

The chain recombines TRBV4-3 with TRBJ2-3; 7 bases are a match to TRBD1. Per germline, CDR1 LGHNA and CDR2 YSLEER. There are 14 residues in the CDR3. J gave up 2 bases and V 4 bases, and 3 bases lay outside the gene matches. CDR3 region: CASSRGQATDTQYF. The CDR3 coding sequence is TGCGCCAGCAGCCGCGGACAGGCCACAGATACGCAGTATTTT.

The rearrangement links TRBV6-5 to TRBJ1-4, with D perhaps TRBD1 (5 bases). Germline loops: CDR1 MNHEY, CDR2 SVGAGI. The CDR3 is 15 amino acids. V lost 6 bases, J lost 4 bases, and 15 bases lay in between. CDR3 in DNA: TGTGCCAGCAGATCCGGCGGGGGTAATAATGAAAAACTGTTTTTT. This translates into CASRSGGGNNEKLFF.

The chain joins TRBV11-2 to TRBJ2-7; 8 nucleotides match TRBD1. V lost 4 bases to trimming and J lost 2 bases; unmatched junction nucleotides: 4. This CDR3 contains 14 residues. Germline-derived CDR1 and CDR2 are SGHAT and FQNNGV. In DNA form, the CDR3 reads TGTGCCAGCAGCTCCCGCAGGGGGCCCTACGAGCAGTACTTC. Its translation is CASSSRRGPYEQYF.

Many counts were recorded for this clone. Distinct nucleotide sequences in the sample also encode this CDR3. The chain employs TRBV7-2 and TRBJ1-5, with D possibly matching TRBD1 (5 bases). V was trimmed by 2 bases and J by 6 bases, leaving 8 bases between them. The CDR3 spans 13 residues. Germline lookup yields CDR1 SGHTA and CDR2 FQGNSA. CDR3 nucleotides: TGTGCCAGCAGCTTAAGGGGTCGTCAGCCCCAGCATTTT. Protein: CASSLRGRQPQHF.

This chain uses TRBV27 with TRBJ1-2; 8 nucleotides match TRBD1. Per germline, CDR1 MNHEY and CDR2 SMNVEV (reference sequence). V was clipped by 0 bases and J by 6 bases; unmatched bases: 6. This CDR3 is 15 amino acids long. The CDR3 sequence: CASSLSRTGNDGYTF. As DNA, the CDR3 is TGTGCCAGCAGTTTATCCCGGACAGGGAACGATGGCTACACCTTC.

The rearrangement links TRBV6-1 to TRBJ1-1; 8 bases match TRBD1. Germline CDR1 MNHNS, CDR2 SASEGT. The trim removed 6 bases at V and 6 bases at J, leaving 3 bases unmatched. The CDR3 is 12 amino acids. The CDR3 loop is CASRTGGSEAFF. CDR3 DNA: TGTGCCAGCAGAACAGGGGGGTCTGAAGCTTTCTTT.

The V gene is TRBV2, the J gene TRBJ2-4; the D gene is possibly TRBD2 (5 bases). This CDR3 is 14 amino acids long. V was shortened by 3 bases and J by 1 base, with 7 bases between the two germline ends. Germline CDR1 SNHLY, CDR2 FYNNEI. This CDR3 reads CASSDGVAKNIQYF. Written as DNA, the CDR3 is TGTGCCAGCAGTGACGGGGTGGCCAAAAACATTCAGTACTTC. Based on the CDR3 plus reference TRBV2 and TRBJ2-4, the full variable domain is EPEVTQTPSHQVTQMGQEVILRCVPISNHLYFYWYRQILGQKVEFLVSFYNNEISEKSEIFDDQFSVERPDGSNFTLKIRSTKLEDSAMYFCASSDGVAKNIQYFGAGTRLSVL.

The chain couples TRBV27 to TRBJ1-2; TRBD1 matches 7 bases. V lost 6 bases, J lost 4 bases, and 8 bases stayed unmatched. Germline V lookup: CDR1 MNHEY, CDR2 SMNVEV (reference sequence). There are 14 residues in the CDR3. The CDR3 nucleotides read TGTGCCAGCAGAAGTGGACAGGATCCCTATGGCTACACCTTC. Translating it yields CASRSGQDPYGYTF.

V usage is TRBV6-6 and J usage is TRBJ1-1; no definite D call. Germline values: CDR1 MNHNY, CDR2 SVGAGI (reference sequence). V lost 0 bases and J lost 4, with 6 bases in between. The CDR3 runs to 13 residues. The CDR3 sequence is CASSYSYSTEAFF. In DNA, the CDR3 is TGTGCCAGCAGTTACTCGTACAGCACTGAAGCTTTCTTT.

The chain uses TRBV18 and TRBJ1-3, with D possibly being TRBD1 (5 bases). Trimming pared 3 bases from V and 2 bases from J, leaving 8 bases between. Germline V gene sequence: CDR1 KGHSH, CDR2 LQKENI. This CDR3 contains 14 residues. In nucleotides, the CDR3 is TGTGCCAGCTCACCGCAGGGTGCTGGAAACACCATATATTTT. Its translation: CASSPQGAGNTIYF.

This clone was picked up one time. The V gene is TRBV18, the J gene TRBJ2-2; TRBD2 agrees at 8 bases. Trimming cost V 6 bases and J 1 base; bases outside gene matches: 7. The CDR3 covers 16 residues. Germline loops: CDR1 KGHSH, CDR2 LQKENI. CDR3 sequence (DNA): TGTGCCAGCTCCGCCGACAGCGGGGGGAACACCGGGGAGCTGTTTTTT. It specifies CASSADSGGNTGELFF.

The chain recombines TRBV6-1 with TRBJ1-6; D gene uncertain. CDR3 length equals 16 residues. Trimming shortened V by 1 base and J by 0 bases, and 7 bases separated the two germline ends. Germline-derived CDR1 and CDR2 are MNHNS and SASEGT. CDR3: CASSEGEGSYNSPLHF. DNA for the CDR3: TGTGCCAGCAGTGAAGGTGAGGGCTCCTATAATTCACCCCTCCACTTT.

CDR3 loop: CASSDSKRGGPNEQFF. The CDR3, as DNA: TGTGCCAGCAGTGACTCGAAGCGGGGGGGCCCTAATGAGCAGTTCTTC. V usage is TRBV6-4 and J usage is TRBJ2-1, with 10 bases identical to TRBD2. The CDR3 runs 16 residues. V gave up 0 bases and J gave up 7 bases; unmatched junction bases: 6. The germline V gene encodes CDR1 MRHNA and CDR2 SNTAGT.

The rearrangement links TRBV7-2 to TRBJ2-5, with 11 bases lining up with TRBD2. Germline V CDR1 and CDR2: SGHTA, FQGNSA. The CDR3 is 16 amino acids. V lost 4 bases and J lost 1; bases outside the gene matches: 5. CDR3 bases: TGTGCCAGCAGCTCCGGACTAGCGGGTCTCCAAGAGACCCAGTACTTC. This gives the protein CASSSGLAGLQETQYF. The variable domain in full, completed from reference TRBV7-2 and TRBJ2-5, reads GAGVSQSPSNKVTEKGKDVELRCDPISGHTALYWYRQSLGQGLEFLIYFQGNSAPDKSGLPSDRFSAERTGGSVSTLTIQRTQQEDSAVYLCASSSGLAGLQETQYFGPGTRLLVL.

V gene TRBV2 combines with J gene TRBJ2-5, with 9 bases matching TRBD2. The germline V gene encodes CDR1 SNHLY and CDR2 FYNNEI. Unmatched junction bases numbered 13, after V lost 7 bases and J lost 7 bases. This CDR3 region has 15 residues. The CDR3 nucleotides are TGTGCCAGCACCCAGACTAGCGGCGCCCCACGGACCCAGTACTTC. It encodes CASTQTSGAPRTQYF.

In its sample, this clone was seen a few times. J is TRBJ1-1 and V is TRBV9, with D maybe TRBD1 (6 bases). CDR1 and CDR2 from the germline V gene are SGDLS and YYNGEE. The CDR3 is 13 amino acids. V was trimmed by 0 bases and J by 5 bases, leaving 8 bases between them. For the CDR3, the DNA is TGTGCCAGCAGCGTAGTGAGGGGGACTGAAGCTTTCTTT. It encodes CASSVVRGTEAFF. The full variable domain, with the rest looked up from reference TRBV9 and TRBJ1-1, is DSGVTQTPKHLITATGQRVTLRCSPRSGDLSVYWYQQSLDQGLQFLIQYYNGEERAKGNILERFSAQQFPDLHSELNLSSLELGDSALYFCASSVVRGTEAFFGQGTRLTVV.

This clone was observed once. The V gene is TRBV30, the J gene TRBJ2-5, with 11 bases identical to TRBD2. Germline CDR1 and CDR2: GTSNPN and SVGIG (reference sequence). V was pared by 0 bases and J by 6 bases, with 15 bases of the junction left unmatched. CDR3 length: 18 residues. The CDR3 protein is CAWSVPLGVAGGRKTQYF. DNA of the CDR3: TGTGCCTGGAGTGTACCCTTGGGGGTAGCGGGGGGGCGGAAGACCCAGTACTTC.

The chain uses TRBV9 and TRBJ2-2, with TRBD2 matching 11 bases. Germline V gene sequence: CDR1 SGDLS, CDR2 YYNGEE. The CDR3 has 17 amino acids. The trim removed 3 bases at V and 4 bases at J, leaving 8 bases unmatched. In nucleotides, the CDR3 is TGTGCCAGCAGCGCTACCCTAGCGGGGGGAAGCACCGGGGAGCTGTTTTTT. The encoded protein is CASSATLAGGSTGELFF.